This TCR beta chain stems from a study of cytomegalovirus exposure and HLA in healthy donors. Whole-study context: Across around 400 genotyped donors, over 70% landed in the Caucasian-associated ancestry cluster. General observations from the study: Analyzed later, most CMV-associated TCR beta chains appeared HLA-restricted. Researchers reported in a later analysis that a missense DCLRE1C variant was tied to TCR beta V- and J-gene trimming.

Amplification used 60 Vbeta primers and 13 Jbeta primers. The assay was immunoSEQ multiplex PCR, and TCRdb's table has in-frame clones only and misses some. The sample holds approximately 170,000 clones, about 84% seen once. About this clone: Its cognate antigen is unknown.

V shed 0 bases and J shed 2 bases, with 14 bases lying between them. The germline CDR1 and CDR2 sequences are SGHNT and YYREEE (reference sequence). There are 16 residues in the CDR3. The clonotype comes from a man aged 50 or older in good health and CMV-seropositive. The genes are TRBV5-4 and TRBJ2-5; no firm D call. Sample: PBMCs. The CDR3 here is CASSLGQAVAQETQYF. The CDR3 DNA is TGTGCCAGCAGCTTGGGCCAGGCCGTGGCACAAGAGACCCAGTACTTC.